The present TCR beta chain was sequenced within a study of blood T cell repertoires in COVID-19. The authors' processing: Researchers report that nucleated cell counts were estimated from reference gene primer amplification. Measured with immunoSEQ multiplex PCR; TCRdb has only the in-frame clones, and not every one. V, J and clone size were drawn from that table, and D and trimming were deduced from the DNA. The sample shows fewer than 200,000 clones, around 74% of them seen only once. The CDR3 is made up of 13 amino acids. V was trimmed by 5 bases and J by 3 bases, leaving 10 bases between them. Germline V gene data show CDR1 as ENHRY and CDR2 as SYGVKD.

The receptor comes from a man in his 70s with acute or convalescent COVID-19. V and J are TRBV10-3 and TRBJ1-1; D unresolved. Sequencing used peripheral blood. Here the CDR3 DNA reads TGTGCCATCAGTTACCAACGAGACACTGAAGCTTTCTTT. Translating it yields CAISYQRDTEAFF.